The 23 T cell receptor beta chains below all came from one sample that was sequenced in a study of cytomegalovirus exposure and HLA in healthy donors. The PCR ran on 60 Vbeta and 13 Jbeta primers. Only in-frame clones appear in the TCRdb table, and some are missing; sequencing was by immunoSEQ multiplex PCR. This sample has 150,000 to 200,000 clones, with approximately 85% found just once. The sequenced sample consisted of PBMCs. These receptors originate from a man between 18 and 35 years old in good health and CMV-seropositive.

V is TRBV13 and J is TRBJ1-2; 9 nucleotides agree with TRBD1. The CDR3 loop spans 14 amino acids. Trimming at V came to 4 bases and at J to 6 bases, leaving 6 bases not matched to a gene. Germline V CDR1 and CDR2: PRHDT, FYEKMQ (reference sequence). CDR3 loop: CASSSGQGINGYTF. The CDR3 coding sequence is TGTGCCAGCAGCTCCGGACAGGGGATTAATGGCTACACCTTC.

This clone showed up just once. The chain joins TRBV2 to TRBJ1-2; 8 positions match TRBD1. This CDR3 region has 14 residues. Germline CDR1 is SNHLY and CDR2 is FYNNEI. The CDR3 here is CVLIQGGYNYGYTF. DNA of the CDR3: TGTGTCCTGATACAGGGGGGCTATAACTATGGCTACACCTTC.

The rearrangement uses TRBV2 and TRBJ2-1; D may be TRBD1 (6 bases). Trimming removed 7 bases at V and 2 bases at J, with 12 bases between. From germline, CDR1 is SNHLY and CDR2 FYNNEI. The CDR3 loop spans 14 amino acids. CDR3: CASTLQGPYNEQFF. CDR3 in DNA: TGTGCCAGCACTCTCCAGGGGCCCTACAATGAGCAGTTCTTC.

As for this clone: Within the sample, other DNA sequences also encode this same CDR3. The genes are TRBV9 and TRBJ2-7; 8 bases fit TRBD1. The germline gives CDR1 SGDLS, CDR2 YYNGEE. J gave up 3 bases and V 2 bases, and 7 bases lay outside the gene matches. The CDR3 is made up of 15 amino acids. The DNA of the CDR3 is TGTGCCAGCAGCGTGGGTCAGGGGGCCGTCTACGAGCAGTACTTC. Its protein product is CASSVGQGAVYEQYF.

The genes are TRBV5-1 and TRBJ2-2, with 7 bases aligning to TRBD1. The V and J ends lost 9 bases and 3 bases, in that order; junction bases with no gene match: 20. This CDR3 has 18 amino acids. Germline V gene sequence: CDR1 SGHRS, CDR2 YFSETQ. CDR3 loop: CATRSGQWGIPDTGELFF. DNA for the CDR3: TGCGCCACAAGATCGGGACAGTGGGGAATACCGGACACCGGGGAGCTGTTTTTT.

This chain uses TRBV5-4 with TRBJ2-5; 8 bases map to TRBD1. CDR1 is SGHNT and CDR2 is YYREEE in the germline V gene (reference sequence). V trimming: 5 bases; J trimming: 5 bases; junction bases outside the gene matches: 8. There are 14 residues in the CDR3. This chain's CDR3 is CASRYGQGAETQYF. For the CDR3, the DNA is TGTGCCAGCAGATACGGACAGGGAGCCGAGACCCAGTACTTC.

CDR3 in DNA: TGCGCCAGCAGCTTGGGACAGTTGGCCGCTGAAGCTTTCTTT. Its translation: CASSLGQLAAEAFF. This rearrangement joins TRBV5-1 to TRBJ1-1, with D possibly matching TRBD1 (5 bases). The CDR3 is made up of 14 amino acids. CDR1 and CDR2 from the germline V gene are SGHRS and YFSETQ. Trimming pared 0 bases from V and 6 bases from J, leaving 12 bases between.

V gene TRBV7-9 combines with J gene TRBJ1-1; no clear D gene. V shed 4 bases and J shed 2 bases, with 8 bases lying between them. CDR1 and CDR2 (germline): SEHNR, FQNEAQ (reference sequence). The CDR3 extends over 13 amino acids. The CDR3 region has the DNA TGTGCCAGCAGCTCTCCCTTTAACACTGAAGCTTTCTTT. It yields the protein CASSSPFNTEAFF.

The chain links TRBV6-6 to TRBJ1-1, with 8 bases matching TRBD1. The CDR3 totals 14 residues. Germline assignment: CDR1 MNHNY and CDR2 SVGAGI (reference sequence). With 5 bases clipped from V and 2 bases from J, the junction kept 4 bases outside the gene matches. The CDR3 here is CASSRGQANTEAFF. The CDR3 nucleotides are TGTGCCAGCAGTCGGGGACAGGCAAACACTGAAGCTTTCTTT.

This sequence joins TRBV6-6 and TRBJ2-1; TRBD2 aligns across 7 bases. CDR1 MNHNY and CDR2 SVGAGI come from the germline V gene (reference sequence). J gave up 13 bases and V 2 bases, and 5 bases lay outside the gene matches. This CDR3 contains 12 residues. This chain's CDR3 is CASSYDRDYQFF. The DNA of the CDR3 is TGTGCCAGCAGTTACGACCGGGACTACCAGTTCTTC.

J is TRBJ2-1 and V is TRBV30; D is perhaps TRBD2 (6 bases). The CDR3 runs 14 residues. Per germline, CDR1 GTSNPN and CDR2 SVGIG (reference sequence). V gave up 7 bases and J gave up 0 bases, with 13 bases separating them. The chain's CDR3 is CALTGTRSYNEQFF. CDR3 sequence (DNA): TGTGCCTTGACCGGGACTCGCTCCTACAATGAGCAGTTCTTC.

This clone occurred a few times. This chain links TRBV5-1 with TRBJ2-5; D is undetermined. This CDR3 has 13 amino acids. Germline V CDR1 and CDR2: SGHRS, YFSETQ. Trimming cost V 1 base and J 2 bases, with 6 bases left between them. The CDR3 DNA follows: TGCGCCAGCAGCTTGAGACATCAAGAGACCCAGTACTTC. Its protein is CASSLRHQETQYF. Full variable domain (remainder filled in from reference TRBV5-1 and TRBJ2-5): KAGVTQTPRYLIKTRGQQVTLSCSPISGHRSVSWYQQTPGQGLQFLFEYFSETQRNKGNFPGRFSGRQFSNSRSEMNVSTLELGDSALYLCASSLRHQETQYFGPGTRLLVL.

This chain uses TRBV7-6 with TRBJ1-1; 7 nucleotides agree with TRBD1. In germline, CDR1 is SGHVS, CDR2 FNYEAQ. The CDR3 has 15 residues. Trimming took 6 bases from V and 2 from J; bases not matched to a gene: 9. The CDR3 spells CASRKFTGANTEAFF. CDR3 in DNA: TGTGCCAGCAGGAAGTTCACAGGGGCCAACACTGAAGCTTTCTTT.

The CDR3 sequence: CASSLDSLYEQYF. The CDR3 DNA sequence: TGCGCCAGCAGCTTGGACAGCCTTTACGAGCAGTACTTC. This rearrangement joins TRBV5-1 to TRBJ2-7; D call uncertain. In germline, CDR1 is SGHRS, CDR2 YFSETQ. The V end was cut by 0 bases, the J end by 4 bases, with 8 bases between. The CDR3 consists of 13 residues.

V usage is TRBV4-1 and J usage is TRBJ1-1, with D unclear. V lost 3 bases and J lost 0, with 5 bases in between. This CDR3 has 13 amino acids. Germline V CDR1 and CDR2: MGHRA, YSYEKL. DNA of the CDR3: TGCGCCAGCAGCCAGGCGGTGAACACTGAAGCTTTCTTT. This sequence encodes CASSQAVNTEAFF.

The chain combines TRBV14 with TRBJ2-4; TRBD1 agrees at 7 bases. The J segment lost 14 bases and the V segment lost 3 bases, leaving 10 bases of the junction unmatched. The CDR3 is 13 residues long. Germline CDR1 reads SGHDN; CDR2 reads FVKESK. This CDR3 is CASSQGPGQTEYF. CDR3 DNA sequence: TGTGCCAGCAGCCAGGGGCCGGGACAGACTGAGTACTTC.

The chain joins TRBV13 to TRBJ2-1; 11 bases map to TRBD2. The CDR3 has 14 amino acids. Germline lookup yields CDR1 PRHDT and CDR2 FYEKMQ (reference sequence). Trimming removed 5 bases from V and 8 bases from J; junction bases left unmatched: 5. The CDR3 loop is CASSIAGGPHEQFF. The DNA for the CDR3 is TGTGCCAGCAGCATAGCGGGGGGGCCGCATGAGCAGTTCTTC. The full variable domain, completed using reference TRBV13 and TRBJ2-1, is AAGVIQSPRHLIKEKRETATLKCYPIPRHDTVYWYQQGPGQDPQFLISFYEKMQSDKGSIPDRFSAQQFSDYHSELNMSSLELGDSALYFCASSIAGGPHEQFFGPGTRLTVL.

This rearrangement joins TRBV19 to TRBJ2-5; 10 bases agree with TRBD1. The CDR3 loop spans 15 amino acids. CDR1 is LNHDA and CDR2 is SQIVND in the germline V gene (reference sequence). V was clipped by 9 bases and J by 8 bases; unmatched bases: 15. The CDR3 region is CASNTGQGVIETQYF. The CDR3, as DNA: TGTGCCAGCAACACAGGACAGGGGGTTATAGAAACCCAGTACTTC.

The chain couples TRBV18 to TRBJ2-5; tentative D call: TRBD2 (5 bases). V shed 4 bases and J shed 5 bases, with 11 bases lying between them. The CDR3 totals 13 residues. Germline V CDR1 and CDR2: KGHSH, LQKENI. Here the CDR3 DNA reads TGTGCCAGCTCACGAGGATCGGGGGAGACCCAGTACTTC. Its translation is CASSRGSGETQYF. Supplemented by reference TRBV18 and TRBJ2-5, the full variable domain reads NAGVMQNPRHLVRRRGQEARLRCSPMKGHSHVYWYRQLPEEGLKFMVYLQKENIIDESGMPKERFSAEFPKEGPSILRIQQVVRGDSAAYFCASSRGSGETQYFGPGTRLLVL.

This chain connects TRBV5-8 to TRBJ1-1; 7 bases agree with TRBD1. After removal of 4 bases from V and 0 bases from J, the junction contained 3 bases not matched to a gene. Germline V gene data show CDR1 as SGHTS and CDR2 as YDEGEE. The CDR3 spans 14 residues. CDR3 residues: CASSPTGLNTEAFF. CDR3 nucleotide sequence: TGTGCCAGCAGCCCGACAGGGCTGAACACTGAAGCTTTCTTT. Looking up the rest from reference TRBV5-8 and TRBJ1-1 gives the full variable domain: EAGVTQSPTHLIKTRGQQATLRCSPISGHTSVYWYQQALGLGLQFLLWYDEGEERNRGNFPPRFSGRQFPNYSSELNVNALELEDSALYLCASSPTGLNTEAFFGQGTRLTVV.

This chain joins TRBV5-1 and TRBJ2-7, with 7 bases that match TRBD1. CDR3 length: 15 amino acids. The trim removed 1 base at V and 8 bases at J, leaving 12 bases unmatched. The germline CDR1 and CDR2 sequences are SGHRS and YFSETQ. CDR3 nucleotide sequence: TGCGCCAGCAGCTTGTTTGACAGGGACCCTTTGCAGCAGTACTTC. Its translation: CASSLFDRDPLQQYF. The full variable domain, its missing parts supplied by reference TRBV5-1 and TRBJ2-7, is KAGVTQTPRYLIKTRGQQVTLSCSPISGHRSVSWYQQTPGQGLQFLFEYFSETQRNKGNFPGRFSGRQFSNSRSEMNVSTLELGDSALYLCASSLFDRDPLQQYFGPGTRLTVT.

V gene TRBV19 combines with J gene TRBJ2-7; the D gene is possibly TRBD2 (5 bases). This CDR3 contains 16 residues. Per the germline V gene, CDR1 is LNHDA and CDR2 is SQIVND (reference sequence). V was shortened by 6 bases and J by 7 bases, with 25 bases between the two germline ends. CDR3 amino acids: CASRPGGWRSLGEQYF. CDR3 nucleotide sequence: TGTGCCAGTAGGCCCGGCGGATGGAGGTCTCTTGGGGAGCAGTACTTC.

The chain joins TRBV19 to TRBJ1-5, with TRBD1 matching 7 bases. Per the germline V gene, CDR1 is LNHDA and CDR2 is SQIVND (reference sequence). After removal of 10 bases from V and 0 bases from J, the junction contained 9 bases not matched to a gene. There are 15 residues in the CDR3. The CDR3 protein is CAIGDSTTSNQPQHF. DNA of the CDR3: TGTGCCATTGGGGACAGTACTACTAGCAATCAGCCCCAGCATTTT.